Listed below are T cell receptor beta chains from one sample, sequenced in a study of shared clonotypes between healthy human individuals. Only in-frame clones appear in the TCRdb table, and some are missing; sequencing was by immunoSEQ multiplex PCR. Of over a million clones listed, 96% are singletons. Sequencing input: naive CD4+ T cells sorted from blood. All receptors come from a man aged 30 to 45 in good health. The conserved cysteine and the conserved F or W are not part of the CDR3 here. Rows give clone size only sometimes, using once, few, many, or a class for an expanded clone.

clone size	V gene	CDR3 protein
NA	TRBV28	ASSPEGSLRLYNEQF
NA	TRBV18	ASSPPTSGRQTQY
NA	TRBV7-8	ASSSPLRSALTGELF
NA	TRBV4-1	ASSPKTSGRDEQF
NA	TRBV2	ASTFGGGDTEAF
NA	TRBV7-2	ASSSRQKLYGYT
NA	TRBV11-2	ASSLSVRSGNTIY
NA	TRBV10-2	ASSLGFETQY
NA	TRBV18	ASSPPGDRGTGELF
NA	TRBV10-3	AISPGLAMGIEQF
NA	TRBV2	ASSGRQGNDGYT
NA	TRBV29-1	SAEAWEGVSAKNIQY
NA	TRBV5-8	ASTPPTGRSYEQY
NA	TRBV5-4	ASSFLQADTQY
NA	TRBV6-5	ASQGGEGIYEQY
NA	TRBV10-3	AISESGLSSYNEQF
NA	TRBV5-1	ASSLAADSVYNEQF
NA	TRBV10-3	AISGLAVSTDTQY
NA	TRBV6-5	ASRGPGAPWGYT
NA	TRBV18	ASSPRWRGQETQY
NA	TRBV28	ASSPDRRSSGVLF
NA	TRBV28	ASSLFAGQGAGTYEQY
NA	TRBV29-1	SVSSGIRF
NA	TRBV11-2	ASSRTSAYEQY
NA	TRBV7-2	ASSLASSGSPPTDTQY
NA	TRBV27	ASSLLTSGRYEQY
NA	TRBV6-1	ASTPGNTGELF
NA	TRBV7-2	ASRERPSTDTQY
NA	TRBV19	ASRDRGPPGGYT
NA	TRBV19	ASSISRQPQH
few	TRBV7-8	ASSLARVGYT
NA	TRBV7-2	ASSLKLRPT
NA	TRBV15	ATSRPGTGSSEQF
NA	TRBV7-7	ASSPGTGFPGELF
once	TRBV6-1	ASSTARNYEQY
NA	TRBV2	ASSDRDRPKTYEQY
once	TRBV5-1	ASSFPNQETQY
NA	TRBV2	ASSGLTGELF
NA	TRBV28	ASSLLPVNRAQH
NA	TRBV9	ASSVVAGGGNIQY